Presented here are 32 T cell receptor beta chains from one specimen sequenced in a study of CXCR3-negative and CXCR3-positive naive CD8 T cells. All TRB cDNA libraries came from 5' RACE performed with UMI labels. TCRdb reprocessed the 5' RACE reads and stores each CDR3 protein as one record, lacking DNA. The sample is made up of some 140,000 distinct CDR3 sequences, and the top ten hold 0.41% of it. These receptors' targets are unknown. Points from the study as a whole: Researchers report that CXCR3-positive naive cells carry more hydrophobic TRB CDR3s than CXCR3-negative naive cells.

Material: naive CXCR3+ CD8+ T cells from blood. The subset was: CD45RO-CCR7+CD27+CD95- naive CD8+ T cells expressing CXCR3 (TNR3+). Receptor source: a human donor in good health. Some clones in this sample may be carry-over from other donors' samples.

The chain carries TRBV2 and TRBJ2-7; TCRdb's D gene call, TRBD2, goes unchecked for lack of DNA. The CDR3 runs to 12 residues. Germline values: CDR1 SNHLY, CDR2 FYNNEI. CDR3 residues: CASRGASREQYF.

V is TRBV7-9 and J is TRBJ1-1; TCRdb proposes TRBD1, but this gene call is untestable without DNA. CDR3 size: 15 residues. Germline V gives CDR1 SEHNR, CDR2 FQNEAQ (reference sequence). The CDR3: CASSLTGQGGTEAFF. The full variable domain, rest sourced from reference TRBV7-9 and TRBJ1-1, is DTGVSQNPRHKITKRGQNVTFRCDPISEHNRLYWYRQTLGQGPEFLTYFQNEAQLEKSRLLSDRFSAERPKGSFSTLEIQRTEQGDSAMYLCASSLTGQGGTEAFFGQGTRLTVV.

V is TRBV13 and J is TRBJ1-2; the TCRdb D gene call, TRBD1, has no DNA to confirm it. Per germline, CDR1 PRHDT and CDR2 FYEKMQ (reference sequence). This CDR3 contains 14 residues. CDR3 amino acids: CASSEQQGIYGYTF.

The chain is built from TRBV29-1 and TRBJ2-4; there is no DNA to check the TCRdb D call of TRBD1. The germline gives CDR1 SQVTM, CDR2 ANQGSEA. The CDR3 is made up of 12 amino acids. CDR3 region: CSATGNKNIQYF.

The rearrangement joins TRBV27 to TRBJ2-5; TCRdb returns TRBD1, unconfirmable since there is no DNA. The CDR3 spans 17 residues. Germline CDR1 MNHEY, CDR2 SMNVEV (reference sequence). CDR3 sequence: CASSTIFTGGLRETQYF.

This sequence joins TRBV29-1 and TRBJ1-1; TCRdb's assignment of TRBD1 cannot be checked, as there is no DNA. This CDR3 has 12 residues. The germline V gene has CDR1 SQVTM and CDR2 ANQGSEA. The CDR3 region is CSVPPRGSEAFF. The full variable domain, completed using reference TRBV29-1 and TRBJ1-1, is SAVISQKPSRDICQRGTSLTIQCQVDSQVTMMFWYRQQPGQSLTLIATANQGSEATYESGFVIDKFPISRPNLTFSTLTVSNMSPEDSSIYLCSVPPRGSEAFFGQGTRLTVV.

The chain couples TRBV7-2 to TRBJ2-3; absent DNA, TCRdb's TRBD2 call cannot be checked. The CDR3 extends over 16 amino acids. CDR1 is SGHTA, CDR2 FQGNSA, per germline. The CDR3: CASSFSSGRPTDTQYF.

This chain's CDR3 is CSVVGGTGTVDEQYF. The rearrangement uses TRBV29-1 and TRBJ2-7; TCRdb lists TRBD1, though no DNA is available to test this call. Germline V gene sequence: CDR1 SQVTM, CDR2 ANQGSEA. CDR3 length equals 15 residues.

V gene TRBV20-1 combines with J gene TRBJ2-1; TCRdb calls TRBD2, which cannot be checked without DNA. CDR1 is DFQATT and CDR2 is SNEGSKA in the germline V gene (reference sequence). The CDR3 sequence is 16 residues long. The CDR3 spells CSARDLWTSGYNEQFF.

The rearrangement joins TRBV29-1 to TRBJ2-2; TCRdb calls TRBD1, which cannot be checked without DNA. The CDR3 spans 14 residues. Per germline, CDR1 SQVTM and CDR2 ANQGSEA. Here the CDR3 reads CSVEGQPNTGELFF.

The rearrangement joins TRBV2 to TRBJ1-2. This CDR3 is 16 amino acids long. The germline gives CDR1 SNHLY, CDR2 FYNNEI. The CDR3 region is CASSEAWDPLTYGYTF.

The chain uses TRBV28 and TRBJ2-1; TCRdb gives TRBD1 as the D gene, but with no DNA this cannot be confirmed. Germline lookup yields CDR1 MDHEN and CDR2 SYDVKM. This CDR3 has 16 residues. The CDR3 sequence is CASSSLPGTRYNEQFF.

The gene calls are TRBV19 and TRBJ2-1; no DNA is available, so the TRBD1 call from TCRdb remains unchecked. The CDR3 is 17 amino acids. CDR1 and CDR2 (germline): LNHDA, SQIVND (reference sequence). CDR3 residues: CASTPIVDRSSYNEQFF.

CDR3 sequence: CASSSPDRGWSSYNEQFF. The chain has TRBV27 and TRBJ2-1; TCRdb lists TRBD1, though no DNA is available to test this call. This CDR3 region has 18 residues. From germline, CDR1 is MNHEY and CDR2 SMNVEV (reference sequence).

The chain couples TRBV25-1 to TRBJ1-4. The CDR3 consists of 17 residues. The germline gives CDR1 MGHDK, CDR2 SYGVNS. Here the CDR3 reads CASSDSPTWGSDEKLFF.

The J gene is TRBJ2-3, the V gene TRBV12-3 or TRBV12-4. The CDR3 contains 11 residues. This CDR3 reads CASSLTDTQYF.

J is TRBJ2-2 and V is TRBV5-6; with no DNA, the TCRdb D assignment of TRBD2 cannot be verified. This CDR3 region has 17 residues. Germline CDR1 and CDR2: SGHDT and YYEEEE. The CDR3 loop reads CASSSQTSGRFAGELFF.

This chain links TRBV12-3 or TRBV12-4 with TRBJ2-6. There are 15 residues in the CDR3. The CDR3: CASSLVDAGANVLTF.

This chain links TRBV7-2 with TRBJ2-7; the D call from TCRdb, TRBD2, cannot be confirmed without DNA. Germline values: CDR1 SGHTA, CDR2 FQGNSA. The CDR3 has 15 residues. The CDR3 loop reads CASSLERAGGYEQYF.

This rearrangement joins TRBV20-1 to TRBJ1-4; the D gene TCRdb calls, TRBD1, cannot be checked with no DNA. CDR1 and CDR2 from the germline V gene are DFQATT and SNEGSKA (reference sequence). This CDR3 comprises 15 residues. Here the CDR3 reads CSVKETPGQNEKLFF.

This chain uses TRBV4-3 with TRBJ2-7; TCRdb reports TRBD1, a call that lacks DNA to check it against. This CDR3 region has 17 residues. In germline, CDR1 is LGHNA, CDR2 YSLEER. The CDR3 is CASSQNRAGTGGREQYF.

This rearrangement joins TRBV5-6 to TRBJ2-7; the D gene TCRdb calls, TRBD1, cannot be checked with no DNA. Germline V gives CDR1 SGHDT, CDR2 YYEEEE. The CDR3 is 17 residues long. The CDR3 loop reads CASSWGTGGGASYEQYF. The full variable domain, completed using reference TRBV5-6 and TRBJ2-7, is DAGVTQSPTHLIKTRGQQVTLRCSPKSGHDTVSWYQQALGQGPQFIFQYYEEEERQRGNFPDRFSGHQFPNYSSELNVNALLLGDSALYLCASSWGTGGGASYEQYFGPGTRLTVT.

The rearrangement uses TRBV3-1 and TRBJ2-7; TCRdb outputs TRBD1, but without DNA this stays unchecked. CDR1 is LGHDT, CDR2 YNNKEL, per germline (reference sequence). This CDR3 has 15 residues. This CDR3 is CASSHPGTDTYEQYF.

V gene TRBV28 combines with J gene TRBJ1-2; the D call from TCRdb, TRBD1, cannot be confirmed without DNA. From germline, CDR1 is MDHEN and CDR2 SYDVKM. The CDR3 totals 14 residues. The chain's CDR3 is CASSSTWGDYGYTF.

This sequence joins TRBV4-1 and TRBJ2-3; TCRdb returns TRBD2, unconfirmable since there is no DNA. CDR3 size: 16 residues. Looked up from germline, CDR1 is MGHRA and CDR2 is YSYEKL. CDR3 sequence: CASSQVSSGGIDTQYF.

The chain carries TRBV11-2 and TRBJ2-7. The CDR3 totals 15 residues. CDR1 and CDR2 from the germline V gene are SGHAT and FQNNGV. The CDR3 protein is CASSLPYGRVYEQYF.

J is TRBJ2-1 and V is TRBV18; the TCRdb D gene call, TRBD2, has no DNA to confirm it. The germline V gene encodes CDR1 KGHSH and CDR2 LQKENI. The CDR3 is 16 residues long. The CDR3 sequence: CASSPELAGGPDEQFF. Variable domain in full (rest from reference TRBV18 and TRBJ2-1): NAGVMQNPRHLVRRRGQEARLRCSPMKGHSHVYWYRQLPEEGLKFMVYLQKENIIDESGMPKERFSAEFPKEGPSILRIQQVVRGDSAAYFCASSPELAGGPDEQFFGPGTRLTVL.

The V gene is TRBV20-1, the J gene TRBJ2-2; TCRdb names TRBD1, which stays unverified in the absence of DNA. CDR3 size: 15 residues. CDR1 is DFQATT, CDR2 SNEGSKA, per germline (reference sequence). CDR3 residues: CSAWDRRANTGELFF.

CDR3: CASSPVRTVNTEAFF. The rearrangement uses TRBV11-2 and TRBJ1-1; TCRdb's D gene call, TRBD1, goes unchecked for lack of DNA. Per the germline V gene, CDR1 is SGHAT and CDR2 is FQNNGV. CDR3 length: 15 amino acids.

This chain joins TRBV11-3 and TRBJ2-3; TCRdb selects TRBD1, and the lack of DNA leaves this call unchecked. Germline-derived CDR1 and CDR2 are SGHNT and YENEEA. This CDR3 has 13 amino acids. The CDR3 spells CASSPRPEDTQYF.

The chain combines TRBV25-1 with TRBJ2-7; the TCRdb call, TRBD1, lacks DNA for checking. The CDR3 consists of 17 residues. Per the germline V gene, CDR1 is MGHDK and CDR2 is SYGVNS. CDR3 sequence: CASSEPAAEGVFYEQYF.

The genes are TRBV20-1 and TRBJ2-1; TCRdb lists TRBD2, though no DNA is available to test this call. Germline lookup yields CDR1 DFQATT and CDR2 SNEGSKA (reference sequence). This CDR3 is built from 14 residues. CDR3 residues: CSASGRNLYNEQFF.